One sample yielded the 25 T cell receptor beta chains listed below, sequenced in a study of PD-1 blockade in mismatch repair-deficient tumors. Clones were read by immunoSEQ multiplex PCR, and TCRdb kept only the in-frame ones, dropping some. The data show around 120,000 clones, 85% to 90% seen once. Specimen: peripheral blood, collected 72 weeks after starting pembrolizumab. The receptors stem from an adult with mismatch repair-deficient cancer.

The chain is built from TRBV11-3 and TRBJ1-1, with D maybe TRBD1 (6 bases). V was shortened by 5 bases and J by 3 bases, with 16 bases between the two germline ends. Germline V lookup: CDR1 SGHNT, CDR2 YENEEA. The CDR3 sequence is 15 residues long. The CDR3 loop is CASSNLEGGDTEAFF. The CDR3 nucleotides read TGTGCCAGCAGCAATTTAGAGGGGGGGGACACTGAAGCTTTCTTT.

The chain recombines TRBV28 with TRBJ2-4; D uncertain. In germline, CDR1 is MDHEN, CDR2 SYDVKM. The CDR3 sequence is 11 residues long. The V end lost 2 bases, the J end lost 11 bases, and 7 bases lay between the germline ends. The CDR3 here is CASSLIGVQYF. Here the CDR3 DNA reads TGTGCCAGCAGTTTAATCGGCGTTCAGTACTTC.

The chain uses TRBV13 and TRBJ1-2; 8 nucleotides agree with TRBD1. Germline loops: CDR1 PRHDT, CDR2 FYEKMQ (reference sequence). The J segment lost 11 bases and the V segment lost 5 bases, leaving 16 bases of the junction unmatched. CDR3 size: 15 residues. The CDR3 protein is CASSLGTGFISQYTF. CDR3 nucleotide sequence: TGTGCCAGCAGCCTCGGGACAGGCTTTATTTCACAATACACCTTC.

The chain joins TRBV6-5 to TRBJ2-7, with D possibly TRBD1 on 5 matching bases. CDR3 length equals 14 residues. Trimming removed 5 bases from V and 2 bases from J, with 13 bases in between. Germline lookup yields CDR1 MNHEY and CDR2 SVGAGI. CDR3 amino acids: CASSPGPRTYEQYF. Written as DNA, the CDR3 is TGTGCCAGCAGTCCAGGGCCGCGGACCTACGAGCAGTACTTC.

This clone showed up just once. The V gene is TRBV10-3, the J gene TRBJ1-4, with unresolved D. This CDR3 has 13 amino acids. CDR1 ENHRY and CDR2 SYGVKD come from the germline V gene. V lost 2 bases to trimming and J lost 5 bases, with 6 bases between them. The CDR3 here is CAISEEWNEKLFF. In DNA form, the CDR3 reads TGTGCCATCAGTGAGGAGTGGAATGAAAAACTGTTTTTT.

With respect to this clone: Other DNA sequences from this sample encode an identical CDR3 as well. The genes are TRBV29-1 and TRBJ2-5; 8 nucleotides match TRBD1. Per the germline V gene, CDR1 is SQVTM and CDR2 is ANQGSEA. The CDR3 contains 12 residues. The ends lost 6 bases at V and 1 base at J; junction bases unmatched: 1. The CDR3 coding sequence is TGCAGCGTGACAGGGGTCCAAGAGACCCAGTACTTC. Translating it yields CSVTGVQETQYF.

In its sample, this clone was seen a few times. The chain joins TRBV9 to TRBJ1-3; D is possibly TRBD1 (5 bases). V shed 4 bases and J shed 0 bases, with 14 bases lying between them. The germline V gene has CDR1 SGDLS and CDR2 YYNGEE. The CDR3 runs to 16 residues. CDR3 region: CASSPRGSFSGNTIYF. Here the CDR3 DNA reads TGTGCCAGCAGCCCGCGGGGGTCATTCTCTGGAAACACCATATATTTT.

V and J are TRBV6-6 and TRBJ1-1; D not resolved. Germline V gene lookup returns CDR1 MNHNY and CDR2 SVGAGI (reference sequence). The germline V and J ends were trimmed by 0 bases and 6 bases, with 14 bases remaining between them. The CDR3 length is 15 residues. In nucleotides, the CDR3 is TGTGCCAGCAGTTACTCGGGGAAAGGTCGCCCTGAAGCTTTCTTT. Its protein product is CASSYSGKGRPEAFF.

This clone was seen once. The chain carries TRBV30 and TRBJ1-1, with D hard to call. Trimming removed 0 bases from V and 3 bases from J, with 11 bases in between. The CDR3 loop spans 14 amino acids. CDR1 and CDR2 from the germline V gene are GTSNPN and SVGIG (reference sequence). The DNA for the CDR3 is TGTGCCTGGAGTGTGGGAGGGTTGTACACTGAAGCTTTCTTT. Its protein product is CAWSVGGLYTEAFF. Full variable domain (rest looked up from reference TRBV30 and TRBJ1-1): SQTIHQWPATLVQPVGSPLSLECTVEGTSNPNLYWYRQAAGRGLQLLFYSVGIGQISSEVPQNLSASRPQDRQFILSSKKLLLSDSGFYLCAWSVGGLYTEAFFGQGTRLTVV.

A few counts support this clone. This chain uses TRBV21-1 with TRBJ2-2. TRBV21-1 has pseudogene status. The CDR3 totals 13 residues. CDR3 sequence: CASSIGRYGELFF. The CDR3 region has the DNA TGTGCCAGCAGCATAGGACGGTACGGGGAGCTGTTTTTT.

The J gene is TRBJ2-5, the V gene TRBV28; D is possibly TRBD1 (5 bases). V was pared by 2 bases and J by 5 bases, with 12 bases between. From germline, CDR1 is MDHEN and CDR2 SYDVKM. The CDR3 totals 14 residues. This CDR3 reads CASSLPPGSETQYF. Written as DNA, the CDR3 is TGTGCCAGCAGTTTACCCCCAGGGTCGGAGACCCAGTACTTC.

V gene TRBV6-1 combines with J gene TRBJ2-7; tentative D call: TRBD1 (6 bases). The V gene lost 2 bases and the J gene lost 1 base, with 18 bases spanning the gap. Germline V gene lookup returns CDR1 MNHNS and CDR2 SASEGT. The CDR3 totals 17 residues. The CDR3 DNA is TGTGCCAGCAGTGAACCTCTCACAGGGACGGGGTCCTACGAGCAGTACTTC. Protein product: CASSEPLTGTGSYEQYF.

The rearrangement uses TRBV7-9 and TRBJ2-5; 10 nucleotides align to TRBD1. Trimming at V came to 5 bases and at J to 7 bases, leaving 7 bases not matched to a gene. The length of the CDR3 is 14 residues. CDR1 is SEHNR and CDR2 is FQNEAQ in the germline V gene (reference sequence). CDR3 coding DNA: TGTGCCAGCAGCCCTGGGACAGGGGAGGCGACCCAGTACTTC. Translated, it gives CASSPGTGEATQYF.

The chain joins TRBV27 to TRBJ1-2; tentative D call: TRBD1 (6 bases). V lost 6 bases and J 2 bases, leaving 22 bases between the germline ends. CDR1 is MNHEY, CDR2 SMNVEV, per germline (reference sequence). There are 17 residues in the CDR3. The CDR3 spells CASSPRQDPITNYGYTF. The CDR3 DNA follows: TGTGCCAGCAGCCCGCGACAGGATCCCATCACCAACTATGGCTACACCTTC.

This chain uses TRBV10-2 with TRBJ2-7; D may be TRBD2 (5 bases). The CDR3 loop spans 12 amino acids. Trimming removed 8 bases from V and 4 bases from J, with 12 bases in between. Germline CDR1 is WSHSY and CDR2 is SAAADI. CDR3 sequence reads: CASRPEGYEQYF. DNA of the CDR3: TGCGCCAGCCGTCCCGAGGGTTACGAGCAGTACTTC.

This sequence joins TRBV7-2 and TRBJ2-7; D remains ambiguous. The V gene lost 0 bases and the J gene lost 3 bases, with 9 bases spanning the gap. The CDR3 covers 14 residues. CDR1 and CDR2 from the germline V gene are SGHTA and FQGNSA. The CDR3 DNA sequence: TGTGCCAGCAGCTTAGCTCACCGAAACTACGAGCAGTACTTC. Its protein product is CASSLAHRNYEQYF.

Written as DNA, the CDR3 is TGTGCCAGCAGCTTAGAACCGTTGAGCTCCTACGAGCAGTACTTC. Translated, it gives CASSLEPLSSYEQYF. The chain has TRBV7-2 and TRBJ2-7; D unresolved. V was pared by 1 base and J by 0 bases, with 10 bases between. The germline CDR1 and CDR2 sequences are SGHTA and FQGNSA. The CDR3 has 15 residues.

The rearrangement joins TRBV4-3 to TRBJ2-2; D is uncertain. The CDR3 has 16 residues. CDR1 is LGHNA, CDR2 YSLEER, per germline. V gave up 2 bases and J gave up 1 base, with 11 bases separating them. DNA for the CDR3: TGCGCCAGCAGCCAACTCACCACGGGGAACACCGGGGAGCTGTTTTTT. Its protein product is CASSQLTTGNTGELFF.

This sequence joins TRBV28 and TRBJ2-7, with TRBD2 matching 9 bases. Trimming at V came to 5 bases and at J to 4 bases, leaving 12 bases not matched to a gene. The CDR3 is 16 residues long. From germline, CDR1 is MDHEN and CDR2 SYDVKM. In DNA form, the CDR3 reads TGTGCCAGCAGTGCGCGCTCCGGGACTAGCAGTTACGAGCAGTACTTC. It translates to CASSARSGTSSYEQYF.

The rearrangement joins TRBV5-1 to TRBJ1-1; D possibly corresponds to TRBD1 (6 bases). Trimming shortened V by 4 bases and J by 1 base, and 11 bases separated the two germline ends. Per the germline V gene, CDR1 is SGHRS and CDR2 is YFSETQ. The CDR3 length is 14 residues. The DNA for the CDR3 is TGCGCCAGCAGCCCCCCACAGGGGAACACTGAAGCTTTCTTT. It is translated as CASSPPQGNTEAFF.

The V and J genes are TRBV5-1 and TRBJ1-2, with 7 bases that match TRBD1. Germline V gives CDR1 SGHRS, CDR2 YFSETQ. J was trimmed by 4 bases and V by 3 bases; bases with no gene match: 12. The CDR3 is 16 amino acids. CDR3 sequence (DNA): TGCGCCAGCAGCTCTTCAGACAGGGCGTTGAGCTATGGCTACACCTTC. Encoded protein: CASSSSDRALSYGYTF.

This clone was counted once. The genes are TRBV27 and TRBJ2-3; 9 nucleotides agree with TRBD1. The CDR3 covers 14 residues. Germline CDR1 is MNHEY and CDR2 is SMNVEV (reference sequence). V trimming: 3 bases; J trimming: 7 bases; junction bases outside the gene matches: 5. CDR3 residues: CASSLGQGMHTQYF. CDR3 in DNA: TGTGCCAGCAGTTTGGGACAGGGAATGCATACGCAGTATTTT.

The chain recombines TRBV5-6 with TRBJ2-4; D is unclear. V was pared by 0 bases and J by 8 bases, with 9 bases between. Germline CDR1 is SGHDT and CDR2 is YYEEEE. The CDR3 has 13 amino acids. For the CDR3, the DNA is TGTGCCAGCAGCTTGGGCGAGTTGGACATTCAGTACTTC. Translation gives CASSLGELDIQYF.

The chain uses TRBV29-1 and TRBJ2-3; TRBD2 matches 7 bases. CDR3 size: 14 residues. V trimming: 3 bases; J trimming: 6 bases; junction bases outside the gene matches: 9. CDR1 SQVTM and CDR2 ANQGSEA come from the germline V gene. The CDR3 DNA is TGCAGCGTTGATAATGGGAGGGCCTCGGATACGCAGTATTTT. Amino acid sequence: CSVDNGRASDTQYF.

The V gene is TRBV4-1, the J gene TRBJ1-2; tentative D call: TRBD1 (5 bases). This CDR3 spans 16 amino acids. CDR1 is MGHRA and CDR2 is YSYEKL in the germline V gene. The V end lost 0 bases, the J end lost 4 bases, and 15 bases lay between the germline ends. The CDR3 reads CASSQDERGSGYGYTF. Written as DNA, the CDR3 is TGCGCCAGCAGCCAAGATGAGAGGGGCTCGGGCTATGGCTACACCTTC.